This T cell receptor beta chain was identified in a study of blood T cell repertoires in COVID-19. Study information: Sites in the United States, Italy and Spain provided acute and convalescent COVID-19 samples. In each case, the material was cDNA or gDNA derived from T cells, B-cell-depleted T cells, or PBMCs.

This CDR3 spans 15 amino acids. From germline, CDR1 is MDHEN and CDR2 SYDVKM. Trimming cost V 2 bases and J 2 bases; bases outside gene matches: 2. Original data processing: Amplification with reference gene primers provided the estimates of nucleated cell counts. Here immunoSEQ multiplex PCR was the method, and the copy in TCRdb shows in-frame clones only, minus some. V and J calls plus clone size are reproduced from that table; the DNA served to infer D and trimming. The sample carries about 360,000 clones, around 86% recorded once. Sample: peripheral blood. The chain combines TRBV28 with TRBJ1-5; the match to TRBD1 covers 8 bases. The origin of this receptor is a human donor in a cohort sampled during active COVID-19. The CDR3: CASSLGQGGNQPQHF. The DNA for the CDR3 is TGTGCCAGCAGTTTAGGACAGGGCGGCAATCAGCCCCAGCATTTT.